Listed below are T cell receptor beta chains from one sample, sequenced in a study of T cells in Graves' hyperthyroidism and ophthalmopathy. TCRdb analysed the multiplex PCR reads with MiXCR anew, one entry per CDR3 protein. The data show 200,000 to 300,000 distinct CDR3 sequences, about 16% seen once. Sequences were obtained from blood. The receptors were gathered from a woman between 18 and 29 years old with Graves' ophthalmopathy. Each CDR3 is given with its conserved first and last residue. D genes are given only for firm matches. Clone size is not always given. Where it is, it says once, few, many or a class for expanded clones.

clone_size	v_call	d_call	j_call	cdr3_nt	cdr3_aa
few	TRBV19	-	TRBJ2-7	TGTGCCAGTACCCACGGGAACGAGCAGTACTTC	CASTHGNEQYF
many	TRBV12-3/TRBV12-4	-	TRBJ1-2	TGTGCCAGCAGCCTCCGCTCGGGCTACACCTTC	CASSLRSGYTF
many	TRBV20-1	TRBD1	TRBJ1-1	TGCAGTGCTAGAGACCTCAGGGGGATGAACACTGAAGCTTTCTTT	CSARDLRGMNTEAFF
many	TRBV30	TRBD2	TRBJ2-4	TGTGCCTGGAGCGACTATGCGGCGGGAGGGGACAAAAACATTCAGTACTTC	CAWSDYAAGGDKNIQYF
many	TRBV3-1	-	TRBJ1-5	TGTGCCAGCAGCCCAATGCCCCCGGCCGGGAGCAATCAGCCCCAGCATTTT	CASSPMPPAGSNQPQHF
many	TRBV19	TRBD1	TRBJ2-2	TGTGCCAGTAGCCAATACAGGGGGCAAACCGGGGAGCTGTTTTTT	CASSQYRGQTGELFF
many	TRBV20-1	-	TRBJ2-5	TGCAGTGCTAGAGACGGCAGCGGGTGGGAAGAGACCCAGTACTTC	CSARDGSGWEETQYF
many	TRBV27	-	TRBJ1-2	TGTGCCAGCAGTTTATCGTGGGGAAGCCTAAACTATGGCTACACCTTC	CASSLSWGSLNYGYTF
many	TRBV6-2/TRBV6-3	-	TRBJ2-4	TGTGCCAGCAGTCAGCCGGAGTCTGGCAAAAACATTCAGTACTTC	CASSQPESGKNIQYF
many	TRBV10-2	-	TRBJ1-1	TGCGCCAGCAGTATTAGGGAAGGCACTGAAGCTTTCTTT	CASSIREGTEAFF
many	TRBV11-2	-	TRBJ2-2	TGTGCCAGCAGCCGCCGAGGTGGGACCGGGGAGCTGTTTTTT	CASSRRGGTGELFF
few	TRBV4-2	TRBD1	TRBJ1-3	TGTGCCAGCAGCCCTCTAACAGGGGCTGGAAACACCATATATTTT	CASSPLTGAGNTIYF
many	TRBV6-6	-	TRBJ2-7	TGTGCCAGCAGTTACCAGGGTTCGATGGGCGAGCAGTACTTC	CASSYQGSMGEQYF
many	TRBV6-1	TRBD1	TRBJ1-1	TGTGCCATCCAACAGGGGCCGAACACTGAAGCTTTCTTT	CAIQQGPNTEAFF
many	TRBV20-1	-	TRBJ1-1	TGCAGTGCTAGCCAAACGACCATGAACACTGAAGCTTTCTTT	CSASQTTMNTEAFF
many	TRBV6-1	TRBD2	TRBJ2-7	TGTGCCAGCAGGGCTAGCGGGAGTATCGACGAGCAGTACTTC	CASRASGSIDEQYF
many	TRBV20-1	-	TRBJ2-1	TGCAGTGCCCCCCGGAAAGGCCAAGGGAAGCAGTTCTTC	CSAPRKGQGKQFF
many	TRBV9	TRBD2	TRBJ2-5	TGTGCCAGCAGCGCCGGGGGGGACGGAGAGACCCAGTACTTC	CASSAGGDGETQYF
many	TRBV4-3	-	TRBJ2-1	TGCGCCAGCAGCCTGGGCCTGACCCCACGGGGTAATGAGCAGTTCTTC	CASSLGLTPRGNEQFF
many	TRBV5-1	-	TRBJ2-2	TGCGCCAGCTCGGGCAGCGCGAACACCGGGGAGCTGTTTTTT	CASSGSANTGELFF
few	TRBV6-2/TRBV6-3	-	TRBJ1-2	TGTGCCAGCACCCAGACAGGCCCCTATGGCTACACCTTC	CASTQTGPYGYTF
many	TRBV7-9	-	TRBJ2-3	TGTGCCAGCACCCTAAGGGCGGGTGGGGCAGATACGCAGTATTTT	CASTLRAGGADTQYF
-	TRBV6-1	TRBD2	TRBJ2-1	TGTGCCAGCAGCGATAGAGGACTAGCGGGGGGGATCCGGGTTCGCAATGAGCAGTTCTTC	CASSDRGLAGGIRVRNEQFF
-	TRBV6-1	TRBD1	TRBJ1-4	TGTGCCAGCAGTTTCAAGGGACAGGGTCGTGAAAAACTGTTTTTT	CASSFKGQGREKLFF
many	TRBV18	TRBD2	TRBJ2-3	TGTGCCAGCTCACCACCGAACGGGGGGGCAGGAGATACGCAGTATTTT	CASSPPNGGAGDTQYF
many	TRBV29-1	TRBD1	TRBJ1-2	TGCAGCGTTGTAGAACAGGGGGCTGCCTATGGCTACACCTTC	CSVVEQGAAYGYTF
many	TRBV28	-	TRBJ2-2	TGTGCCAGCAACCCAGGGACAACCACCGGGGAGCTGTTTTTT	CASNPGTTTGELFF
many	TRBV7-9	TRBD2	TRBJ2-5	TGTGCCAGCAGCTTAGGCCCGATGACTAGCGGGAGTTTGTACTTC	CASSLGPMTSGSLYF
many	TRBV28	TRBD2	TRBJ2-7	TGTGCCAGCAGTTTACCCCAGACTAGCGGGAGGTACGAGCAGTACTTC	CASSLPQTSGRYEQYF
many	TRBV11-3	TRBD1	TRBJ2-7	TGTGCCAGCAGCCACCGACAGGGGGACTCCTACGAGCAGTACTTC	CASSHRQGDSYEQYF
-	TRBV19	TRBD2	TRBJ2-3	TGTGCCACCACGCCAGGGAGGGTTTACACAGATACGCAGTATTTT	CATTPGRVYTDTQYF
many	TRBV11-2	-	TRBJ2-5	TGTGCCAGCAGCTTAATACGGGGTCCATCGGAGACCCAGTACTTC	CASSLIRGPSETQYF
many	TRBV18	-	TRBJ1-6	TGTGCCAGCTCACCGGAGGGGTACTCACCCCTCCACTTT	CASSPEGYSPLHF
few	TRBV19	-	TRBJ2-7	TGTGCCAGTAGTATGGATCAGGTATGGAGCGAGCAGTACTTC	CASSMDQVWSEQYF
few	TRBV19	TRBD1	TRBJ2-7	TGTGCCAGTAGTATCCGGGACAGGGGTTACGAGCAGTACTTC	CASSIRDRGYEQYF
many	TRBV4-3	TRBD1	TRBJ1-1	TGCGCCAGCAGCCTGAACAGGGGCCTGACTGAAGCTTTCTTT	CASSLNRGLTEAFF
many	TRBV19	-	TRBJ2-2	TGTGCCAGTAGTATAGATCCGGGTTATAGGGTCGCCGGGGAGCTGTTTTTT	CASSIDPGYRVAGELFF
many	TRBV20-1	-	TRBJ1-1	TGCAGTGCTGAGGGAGCGAATTACAAAGCCGCGAACACTGAAGCTTTCTTT	CSAEGANYKAANTEAFF
-	TRBV7-2	TRBD2	TRBJ2-1	TGTGCCAGCAGCTTAGCGCGGGAGGGCCTCGTTAATGAGCAGTTCTTC	CASSLAREGLVNEQFF
many	TRBV28	TRBD1	TRBJ2-1	TGTGCCAGCACTCTCCCGGGACAGGGGGCTAATGAGCAGTTCTTC	CASTLPGQGANEQFF
-	TRBV6-5	-	TRBJ1-5	TGTGCCAGCAGTTACGTCGGGGGGCGAGGTCAGCCCCAGCATTTT	CASSYVGGRGQPQHF
-	TRBV13	-	TRBJ2-1	TGTGCCAGCAGCTTAAGGACGGATTACAATGAGCAGTTCTTC	CASSLRTDYNEQFF
many	TRBV28	-	TRBJ2-7	TGTGCCAGCAGTCCTTACACCCAGATCCACTCCTACGAGCAGTACTTC	CASSPYTQIHSYEQYF
many	TRBV2	TRBD1	TRBJ1-6	TGTGCCAGCTGGGACAGGGATTCACCCCTCCACTTT	CASWDRDSPLHF
-	TRBV11-2	TRBD1	TRBJ1-1	TGTGCCAGCACCATGGGACAGGGGGCGAGGACTGAAGCTTTCTTT	CASTMGQGARTEAFF
-	TRBV18	-	TRBJ1-1	TGTGCCAGCTCACCCCAGTTCGGGAAGGCCGGAATGAACACTGAAGCTTTCTTT	CASSPQFGKAGMNTEAFF